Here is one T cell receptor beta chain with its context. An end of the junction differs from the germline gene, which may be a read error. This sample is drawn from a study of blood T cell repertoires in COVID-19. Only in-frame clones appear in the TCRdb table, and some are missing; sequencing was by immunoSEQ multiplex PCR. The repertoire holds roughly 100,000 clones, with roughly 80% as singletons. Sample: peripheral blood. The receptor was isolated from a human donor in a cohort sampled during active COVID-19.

CDR3 residues: CASSSAGVKTEAFF. The CDR3 bases are TGTGCCAGCAGTTCGGCAGGGGTGAAAACTGAAGCTTTCTTT. V gene TRBV28 combines with J gene TRBJ1-1; possibly TRBD1 for D (6 bases). This CDR3 is built from 14 residues. Looked up from germline, CDR1 is MDHEN and CDR2 is SYDVKM. Complete variable domain (other parts from reference TRBV28 and TRBJ1-1): DVKVTQSSRYLVKRTGEKVFLECVQDMDHENMFWYRQDPGLGLRLIYFSYDVKMKEKGDIPEGYSVSREKKERFSLILESASTNQTSMYLCASSSAGVKTEAFFGQGTRLTVV.